A single T cell receptor (beta chain) is shown here with its context. Using 32 V and 13 J primers, multiplex PCR amplified TCR beta CDR3. Each CDR3 protein is one row after TCRdb ran MiXCR on the multiplex PCR reads. The sample lists tens of thousands of distinct CDR3 sequences, about 26% occurring once. The J segment lost 4 bases and the V segment lost 6 bases, leaving 11 bases of the junction unmatched. Per germline, CDR1 SGHVS and CDR2 FNYEAQ. The CDR3 totals 15 residues. TCRs were amplified from roughly 650 ng gDNA of bulk tumor per sample. Several far-apart biopsies were taken per primary tumor during surgery. These patients got curative surgery after being newly diagnosed with untreated non-small cell lung cancer. The record originates from a study of immune heterogeneity within non-small cell lung tumors.

This receptor was identified in a man aged 40-55 years with non-small cell lung cancer. Material: lung tumor tissue. V and J are TRBV7-6 and TRBJ1-2; 7 positions match TRBD1. CDR3 in amino acids: CASRPVQGTGYGYTF. The CDR3 DNA is TGTGCCAGCAGACCCGTACAGGGGACGGGCTATGGCTACACCTTC. Looking up the rest from reference TRBV7-6 and TRBJ1-2 gives the full variable domain: GAGVSQSPRYKVTKRGQDVALRCDPISGHVSLYWYRQALGQGPEFLTYFNYEAQQDKSGLPNDRFSAERPEGSISTLTIQRTEQRDSAMYRCASRPVQGTGYGYTFGSGTRLTVV.